The clone carrying this T cell receptor (beta chain) was counted a few times. Its cognate antigen is unknown. Germline V gene data show CDR1 as SGHRS and CDR2 as YFSETQ. V was cut by 5 bases and J by 2 bases, with 14 bases left in between. CDR3 length equals 15 residues. This specimen comes from a study of T cells after yellow fever vaccination. By 5'RACE template switching, TCR cDNA was produced, with a universal primer site and UMIs added in the process. TCRdb ran MiXCR on the 5' RACE reads and lists one entry per CDR3 protein. The sample shows a few hundred thousand distinct CDR3 sequences, around 3.9% of them seen only once. Study findings and constraints: Subsequent to the booster, the majority of primary-vaccination clones reappeared (around 96% CD4, approximately 85% CD8). Contamination by abundant bulk-population clonotypes could be present in FACS-sorted repertoires.

Sequenced here: PBMCs, sampled on the day of the yellow fever booster vaccination. The TCR was taken from a man between 18 and 35 years old who received the YFV17D yellow fever vaccine. The chain links TRBV5-1 to TRBJ1-3, with D possibly TRBD1 on 6 matching bases. DNA for the CDR3: TGCGCCAGCAGAGGGCCCGGACAGACTGGAAACACCATATATTTT. It codes for CASRGPGQTGNTIYF.